This entry is about one T cell receptor beta chain. Its antigen is not identified. Sampling consisted of one heparinised blood draw per donor, averaging roughly 0.12 L. Sequencing targeted expressed TCRB transcripts, as all isolated RNA had been reverse transcribed. There were 3 million to 4 million reads on average in the naive, central memory and regulatory T cell samples. Produced via immunoSEQ multiplex PCR; TCRdb's table is partial and in-frame only. Among about 120,000 clones listed, about 17% were seen once. These data are taken from a study of beta chain features in type 1 diabetes. Study-wide results and caveats: A moderate, significant TCRB CDR3 shortening appeared in type 1 diabetes across four CD4+ subsets. TCRB repertoires of naive, central memory and Treg cells appeared more similar among patients than among healthy donors.

This TCR came from a man under 40 with type 1 diabetes. The source material was central memory CD4+ T cells from blood.

DNA of the CDR3: TGTGCCAGCAGCTTAGCCCGTAGCTCCTACAATGAGCAGTTCTTC. It is translated as CASSLARSSYNEQFF. V is TRBV7-2 and J is TRBJ2-1, with D unclear. The CDR3 length is 15 residues. Germline V gene data show CDR1 as SGHTA and CDR2 as FQGNSA. V was clipped by 0 bases and J by 0 bases, with 6 bases between them.